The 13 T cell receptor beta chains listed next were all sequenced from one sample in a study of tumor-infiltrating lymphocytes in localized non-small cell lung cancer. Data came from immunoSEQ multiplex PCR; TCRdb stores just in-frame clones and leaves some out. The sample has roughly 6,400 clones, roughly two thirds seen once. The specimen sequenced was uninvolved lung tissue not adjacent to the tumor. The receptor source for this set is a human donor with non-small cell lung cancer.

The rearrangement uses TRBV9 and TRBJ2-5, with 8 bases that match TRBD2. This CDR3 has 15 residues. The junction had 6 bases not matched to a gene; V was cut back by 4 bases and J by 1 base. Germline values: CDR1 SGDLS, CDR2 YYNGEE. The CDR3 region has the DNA TGTGCCAGCAGCTTATTAGCGGGGCGCCAAGAGACCCAGTACTTC. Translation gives CASSLLAGRQETQYF.

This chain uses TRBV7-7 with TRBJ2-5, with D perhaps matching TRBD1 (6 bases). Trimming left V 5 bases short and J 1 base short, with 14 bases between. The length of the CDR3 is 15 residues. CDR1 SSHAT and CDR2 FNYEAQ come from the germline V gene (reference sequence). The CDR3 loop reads CASSLTGLLQETQYF. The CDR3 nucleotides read TGTGCCAGCAGCCTGACAGGACTTCTCCAAGAGACCCAGTACTTC.

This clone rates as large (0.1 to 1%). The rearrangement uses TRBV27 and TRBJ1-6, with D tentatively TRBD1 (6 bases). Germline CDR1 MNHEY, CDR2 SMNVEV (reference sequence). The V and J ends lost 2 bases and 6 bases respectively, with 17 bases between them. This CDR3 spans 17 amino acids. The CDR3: CASSLRFGGSVNSPLHF. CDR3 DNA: TGTGCCAGCAGTTTAAGGTTTGGGGGCTCCGTTAATTCACCCCTCCACTTT.

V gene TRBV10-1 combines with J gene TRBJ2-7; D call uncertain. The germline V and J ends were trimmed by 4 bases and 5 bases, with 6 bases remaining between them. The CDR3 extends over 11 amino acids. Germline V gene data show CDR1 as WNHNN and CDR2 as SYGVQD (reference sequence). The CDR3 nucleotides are TGCGCCAGCAGTGTTGGCCACGAGCAGTACTTC. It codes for CASSVGHEQYF.

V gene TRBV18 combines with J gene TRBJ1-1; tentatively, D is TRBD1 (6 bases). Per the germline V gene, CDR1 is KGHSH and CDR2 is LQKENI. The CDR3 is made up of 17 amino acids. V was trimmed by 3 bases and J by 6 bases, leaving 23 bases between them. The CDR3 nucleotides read TGTGCCAGCTCACCTTACAGGGAAGGGGTGGGATTACCTGAAGCTTTCTTT. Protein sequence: CASSPYREGVGLPEAFF. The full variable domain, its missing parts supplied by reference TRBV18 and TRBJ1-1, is NAGVMQNPRHLVRRRGQEARLRCSPMKGHSHVYWYRQLPEEGLKFMVYLQKENIIDESGMPKERFSAEFPKEGPSILRIQQVVRGDSAAYFCASSPYREGVGLPEAFFGQGTRLTVV.

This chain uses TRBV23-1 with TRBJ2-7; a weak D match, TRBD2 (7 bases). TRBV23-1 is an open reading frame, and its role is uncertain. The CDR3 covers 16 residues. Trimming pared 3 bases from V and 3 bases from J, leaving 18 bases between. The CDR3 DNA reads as TGCGCCAGCAGTCACCGACGAGCGGGGACAAGCTACGAGCAGTACTTC. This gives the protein CASSHRRAGTSYEQYF.

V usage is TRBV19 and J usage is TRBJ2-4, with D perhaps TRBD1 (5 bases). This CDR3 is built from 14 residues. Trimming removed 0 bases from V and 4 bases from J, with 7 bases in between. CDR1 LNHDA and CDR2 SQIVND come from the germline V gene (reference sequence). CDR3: CASSIDREKNIQYF. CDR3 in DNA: TGTGCCAGTAGTATAGACAGGGAAAAAAACATTCAGTACTTC.

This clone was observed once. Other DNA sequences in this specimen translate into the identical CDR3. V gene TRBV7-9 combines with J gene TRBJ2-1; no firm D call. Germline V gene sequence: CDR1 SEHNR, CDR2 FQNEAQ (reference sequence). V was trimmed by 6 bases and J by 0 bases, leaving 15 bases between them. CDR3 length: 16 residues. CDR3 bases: TGTGCCAGCAGTCCTGACTCCCCCAGCTCCTACAATGAGCAGTTCTTC. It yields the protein CASSPDSPSSYNEQFF.

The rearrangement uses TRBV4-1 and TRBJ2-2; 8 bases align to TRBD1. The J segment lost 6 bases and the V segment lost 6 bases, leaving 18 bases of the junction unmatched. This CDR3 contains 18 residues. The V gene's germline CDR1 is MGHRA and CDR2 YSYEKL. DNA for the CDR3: TGCGCCAGCAGTCAAAAACTTTACCGGGACAGGCTGGCCGGGGAGCTGTTTTTT. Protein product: CASSQKLYRDRLAGELFF.

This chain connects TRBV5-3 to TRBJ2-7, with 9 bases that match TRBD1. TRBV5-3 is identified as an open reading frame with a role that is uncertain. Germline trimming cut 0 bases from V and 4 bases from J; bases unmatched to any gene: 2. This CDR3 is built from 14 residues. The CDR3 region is CARSLGQGVYEQYF. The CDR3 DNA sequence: TGTGCCAGAAGCTTGGGACAGGGGGTTTACGAGCAGTACTTC.

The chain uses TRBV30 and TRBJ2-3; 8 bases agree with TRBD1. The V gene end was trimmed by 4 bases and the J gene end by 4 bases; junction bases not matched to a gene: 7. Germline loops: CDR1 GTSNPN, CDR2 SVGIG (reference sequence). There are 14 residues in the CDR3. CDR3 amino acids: CAWNPGQGADTQYF. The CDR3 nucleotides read TGTGCCTGGAACCCTGGACAGGGAGCAGATACGCAGTATTTT.

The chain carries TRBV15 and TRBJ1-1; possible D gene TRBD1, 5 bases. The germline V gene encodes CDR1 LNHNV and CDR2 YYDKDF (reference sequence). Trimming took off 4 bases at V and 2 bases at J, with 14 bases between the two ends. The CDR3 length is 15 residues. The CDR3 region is CATSIPGGGNTEAFF. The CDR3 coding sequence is TGTGCCACCAGCATTCCAGGTGGGGGAAACACTGAAGCTTTCTTT.

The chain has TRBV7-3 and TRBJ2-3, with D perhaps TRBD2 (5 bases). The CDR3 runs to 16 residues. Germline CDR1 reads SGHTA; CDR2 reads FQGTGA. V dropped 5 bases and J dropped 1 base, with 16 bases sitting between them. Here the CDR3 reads CASSLRTGMGTDTQYF. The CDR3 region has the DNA TGTGCCAGCAGCCTGAGGACCGGGATGGGCACAGATACGCAGTATTTT.